This is a list of T cell receptor beta chains from one sample in a study of T cell responses to AZD1222 COVID-19 vaccine. This table comes from immunoSEQ multiplex PCR, and its TCRdb copy is limited to in-frame clones, with some not included. The repertoire holds roughly 120,000 clones, approximately 85% seen once, with roughly 4% in the top ten. Sequenced material: peripheral blood, taken 28 days after the second AZD1222 dose. These receptors all come from an adult who received the AZD1222 COVID-19 vaccine. The CDR3 runs from the conserved cysteine through the conserved F or W. The D gene is left open where the match is weak. The size entry is marked missing in some rows and otherwise reads once, few, many or a size class.

v_call	d_call	clone_size	j_call	cdr3_nt	cdr3_aa
TRBV19	NA	NA	TRBJ2-1	TGTGCCAGTAGTCTCGCACGACCGCCGAATGAGCAGTTCTTC	CASSLARPPNEQFF
TRBV28	TRBD1	NA	TRBJ2-1	TGTGCCAGCACTCCGGGACAGGGGGCGAATGAGCAGTTCTTC	CASTPGQGANEQFF
TRBV3-1/TRBV3-2	NA	NA	TRBJ2-1	TGTGCCAGCAGCCAAGAAAATGAGCAGTTCTTC	CASSQENEQFF
TRBV6-1	NA	NA	TRBJ1-5	TGTGCCAGCAGTGACCACTGGTTAAGCAATCAGCCCCAGCATTTT	CASSDHWLSNQPQHF
TRBV7-2	NA	NA	TRBJ1-5	TGTGCCAGCAGCTTAAACCTGGCTTCTGATAGCAATCAGCCCCAGCATTTT	CASSLNLASDSNQPQHF
TRBV6-2/TRBV6-3	NA	once	TRBJ2-7	TGTGCCAGCAGTTACCGTCAGAGCTCCTACGAGCAGTACTTC	CASSYRQSSYEQYF
TRBV27	NA	NA	TRBJ1-5	TGTGCCAGCAGTTTGGTCTGGGGTCAGCCCCAGCATTTT	CASSLVWGQPQHF
TRBV30	NA	NA	TRBJ1-2	TGTGCCTGGAGTCCGGGGGGGCACTATGGCTACACCTTC	CAWSPGGHYGYTF
TRBV10-1	NA	NA	TRBJ1-4	TGCGCCAGCAGCAACACAGCGACTGGAAATGAAAAACTGTTTTTT	CASSNTATGNEKLFF
TRBV11-2	NA	NA	TRBJ1-4	TGTGCCAGCTCCTCGGGGCCGGGGGAAAAACTGTTTTTT	CASSSGPGEKLFF
TRBV7-2	TRBD2	NA	TRBJ2-7	TGTGCCAGCAGCCCTGGGTGGATAGCGGGGGGCCCTAAGTACGAGCAGTACTTC	CASSPGWIAGGPKYEQYF
TRBV7-2	TRBD1	NA	TRBJ2-2	TGTGCCAGCAGCTCGACAGGGGGCATTGGGTACACCGGGGAGCTGTTTTTT	CASSSTGGIGYTGELFF
TRBV18	TRBD1	NA	TRBJ2-5	TGTGCCAGCTCAGACCGGGACAGAGTTGTTAAGACCCAGTACTTC	CASSDRDRVVKTQYF
TRBV27	NA	NA	TRBJ1-1	TGTGCCAGCGCGCAGGGCGGCACTGAAGCTTTCTTT	CASAQGGTEAFF
TRBV27	TRBD1	NA	TRBJ1-2	TGTGCCAGCAGTTTAAGTGGGACAGGGTATATGTATGGCTACACCTTC	CASSLSGTGYMYGYTF
TRBV12-3/TRBV12-4	NA	NA	TRBJ2-2	TGTGCCAGCAGTTTACGTACGGAGCTGTTTTTT	CASSLRTELFF
TRBV15	NA	NA	TRBJ1-3	TGTGCCACCAGCAGAGATCACGCGGGCAGGGTCGGAAACACCATATATTTT	CATSRDHAGRVGNTIYF
TRBV3-1/TRBV3-2	TRBD1	NA	TRBJ2-2	TGTGCCAGCAGCCGTGGGACAGGGTGGGCCGGGGAGCTGTTTTTT	CASSRGTGWAGELFF
TRBV6-6	NA	NA	TRBJ1-5	TGTGCCAGCCAAAGCCCAAATCAGCCCCAGCATTTT	CASQSPNQPQHF
TRBV7-8	TRBD2	NA	TRBJ2-1	TGTGCCAGCAGCTTAGGCGGTAGCGGGGTTTCGATTGAGCAGTTCTTC	CASSLGGSGVSIEQFF
TRBV6-5	TRBD1	NA	TRBJ1-1	TGTGCCAGTGCCGACAGGGGGCAGGCTGAAGCTTTCTTT	CASADRGQAEAFF
TRBV30	NA	NA	TRBJ2-7	TGTGCCTGGAAAGGGAATTCCTACGAGCAGTACTTC	CAWKGNSYEQYF
TRBV18	TRBD1	once	TRBJ2-1	TGTGCCAGCTCACCGGGACAGGGTGGTCACAATGAGCAGTTCTTC	CASSPGQGGHNEQFF